This T cell receptor beta chain came from a study of Ad26.COV2.S vaccination and SARS-CoV-2 variants. The wider study: Ad26.COV2.S shots went into the muscle once or twice, 56 days apart.

Using immunoSEQ multiplex PCR, the repertoire was profiled, and TCRdb retains in-frame clones only, with some absent. The sample holds about 440,000 clones, 90% seen once. The treatment here: some 20 received Ad26.COV2.S at low or high dose, single or two shots; about 5 received placebo; per-sample allocation not given. Repertoires come from day 63 after the first vaccine or placebo injection. Trimming cost V 3 bases and J 0 bases, with 15 bases left between them. Germline V gene lookup returns CDR1 SQVTM and CDR2 ANQGSEA. The CDR3 has 15 amino acids. The material sequenced was peripheral blood, taken in a trial of Ad26.COV2.S vaccine versus placebo. The gene calls are TRBV29-1 and TRBJ2-7; D is possibly TRBD2 (6 bases). The receptor comes from a person aged 18-65 years who received the Ad26.COV2.S COVID-19 vaccine or a placebo. This CDR3 reads CSVEGVGGTSYEQYF. CDR3 coding DNA: TGCAGCGTTGAGGGTGTTGGCGGGACCTCCTACGAGCAGTACTTC.